The rows below give T cell receptor beta chains drawn from one sample of a study of blood T cell repertoires in COVID-19. TCRdb's copy holds only in-frame clones and misses some; the assay was immunoSEQ multiplex PCR. The sample yields about 250,000 clones, 83% seen once. Material for sequencing was peripheral blood. These receptors all come from a human donor in a cohort sampled during active COVID-19. Both conserved end residues are part of each CDR3. A D gene is named only where the DNA matches it firmly. Only some rows state a clone size, as once, few, many or a class for expanded clones.

D	V	length	J	size	CDR3	DNA
TRBD1	TRBV7-3	15	TRBJ1-1	.	CASSPRQGQNTEAFF	TGTGCCAGCAGCCCCCGACAGGGACAGAACACTGAAGCTTTCTTT
.	TRBV9	12	TRBJ2-2	once	CASSLNTGELFF	TGTGCCAGCAGCTTAAACACCGGGGAGCTGTTTTTT
.	TRBV12-3/TRBV12-4	13	TRBJ2-5	few	CASSFWRQETQYF	TGTGCCAGCAGTTTCTGGAGACAAGAGACCCAGTACTTC
TRBD2	TRBV3-1/TRBV3-2	15	TRBJ2-3	.	CASSLGLAEVDTQYF	TGTGCCAGCAGCCTTGGACTAGCGGAAGTGGATACGCAGTATTTT
TRBD2	TRBV7-6	15	TRBJ2-5	.	CASSLGLAGAETQYF	TGTGCCAGCAGCTTAGGACTAGCGGGGGCTGAGACCCAGTACTTC
.	TRBV7-9	13	TRBJ1-1	many	CASSLNGEGEAFF	TGTGCCAGCAGCTTAAACGGAGAGGGTGAAGCTTTCTTT
.	TRBV9	14	TRBJ2-7	.	CASSVEHGSYEQYF	TGTGCCAGCAGCGTAGAGCACGGTTCCTACGAGCAGTACTTC
.	TRBV27	15	TRBJ1-6	.	CASSTGSPGNSPLHF	TGTGCCAGCAGTACCGGAAGCCCGGGAAATTCACCCCTCCACTTT
TRBD1	TRBV6-6	14	TRBJ1-4	.	CASSRGTGGEKLFF	TGTGCCAGCAGTCGGGGGACAGGGGGGGAAAAACTGTTTTTT
TRBD1	TRBV18	15	TRBJ2-2	.	CASSKQGANTGELFF	TGTGCCAGCTCAAAACAGGGGGCTAACACCGGGGAGCTGTTTTTT
TRBD2	TRBV4-2	18	TRBJ2-1	few	CASSQDWGGASGRNEQFF	TGTGCCAGCAGCCAAGATTGGGGTGGAGCTAGCGGGAGAAATGAGCAGTTCTTC
TRBD2	TRBV5-1	13	TRBJ2-7	.	CASATAGGREQYF	TGCGCCAGCGCAACAGCGGGGGGGCGCGAGCAGTACTTC
TRBD2	TRBV18	13	TRBJ2-5	.	CASSPGRAETQYF	TGTGCCAGCTCACCGGGGAGGGCAGAGACCCAGTACTTC
.	TRBV21-1	18	TRBJ1-5	.	CASREGAPGGSGNQPQHF	TGTGCCAGCAGGGAGGGGGCACCAGGGGGCTCCGGCAATCAGCCCCAGCATTTT
.	TRBV6-6	12	TRBJ1-4	.	CASSYTAEKLFF	TGTGCCAGCAGTTACACTGCCGAAAAACTGTTTTTT
.	TRBV5-1	13	TRBJ1-1	.	CASRDQMNTEAFF	TGCGCCAGCAGAGATCAGATGAACACTGAAGCTTTCTTT
.	TRBV29-1	15	TRBJ2-2	.	CSVRTENVNTGELFF	TGCAGCGTTAGAACAGAGAACGTGAACACCGGGGAGCTGTTTTTT
TRBD2	TRBV29-1	15	TRBJ2-5	.	CSVSYSGRLGETQYF	TGCAGCGTTTCTTATAGCGGGAGGCTTGGAGAGACCCAGTACTTC
TRBD2	TRBV15	15	TRBJ2-2	.	CATSRLADNTGELFF	TGTGCCACCAGCCGTCTAGCGGATAACACCGGGGAGCTGTTTTTT
TRBD1	TRBV5-1	14	TRBJ1-1	few	CASSLGQVRTEAFF	TGCGCCAGCAGCCTCGGACAGGTTAGGACTGAAGCTTTCTTT
.	TRBV9	12	TRBJ2-1	.	CASSPRTVEQFF	TGTGCCAGCAGCCCTCGTACGGTTGAGCAGTTCTTC
.	TRBV5-4	14	TRBJ2-7	.	CASSLRAGAYEQYF	TGTGCCAGCAGCTTGAGGGCGGGTGCCTACGAGCAGTACTTC
TRBD1	TRBV6-5	15	TRBJ2-2	few	CASSYGQGRGGELFF	TGTGCCAGCAGTTACGGACAGGGGAGGGGCGGGGAGCTGTTTTTT
TRBD1	TRBV24-1	18	TRBJ2-5	.	CATSDRKGGTGYQETQYF	TGTGCCACCAGTGACCGGAAGGGTGGGACAGGATACCAAGAGACCCAGTACTTC
.	TRBV19	16	TRBJ1-3	.	CASSYAGPSSGNTIYF	TGTGCCAGTAGTTACGCAGGCCCGAGCTCTGGAAACACCATATATTTT
.	TRBV7-6	15	TRBJ2-7	.	CASSLRAGTDYEQYF	TGTGCCAGCAGCTTGAGGGCGGGAACCGACTACGAGCAGTACTTC
.	TRBV27	14	TRBJ2-7	.	CASSLLQSSYEQYF	TGTGCCAGCAGTTTATTACAAAGCTCCTACGAGCAGTACTTC
TRBD2	TRBV5-1	15	TRBJ2-1	.	CASRTGTSGDNEQFF	TGCGCCAGTCGGACAGGGACTAGCGGTGACAATGAGCAGTTCTTC
.	TRBV7-2	14	TRBJ1-1	.	CASSLQGLRTEAFF	TGTGCCAGCAGCTTACAGGGACTTCGCACTGAAGCTTTCTTT